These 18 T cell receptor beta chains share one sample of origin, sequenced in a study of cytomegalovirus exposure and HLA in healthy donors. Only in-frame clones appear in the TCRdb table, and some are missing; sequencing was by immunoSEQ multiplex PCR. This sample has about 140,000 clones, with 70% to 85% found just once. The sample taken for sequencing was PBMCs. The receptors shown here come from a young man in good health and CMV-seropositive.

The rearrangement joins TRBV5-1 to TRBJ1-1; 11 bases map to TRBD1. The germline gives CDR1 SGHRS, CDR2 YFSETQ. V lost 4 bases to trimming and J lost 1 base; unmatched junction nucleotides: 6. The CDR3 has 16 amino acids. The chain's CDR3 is CASSPGQGVGNTEAFF. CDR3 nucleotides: TGCGCCAGCAGCCCGGGACAGGGGGTAGGGAACACTGAAGCTTTCTTT.

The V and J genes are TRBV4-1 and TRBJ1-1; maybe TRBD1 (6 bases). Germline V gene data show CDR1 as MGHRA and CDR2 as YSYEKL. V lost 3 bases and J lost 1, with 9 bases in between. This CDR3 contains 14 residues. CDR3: CASSHPDRNTEAFF. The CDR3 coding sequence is TGCGCCAGCAGCCACCCGGACAGGAACACTGAAGCTTTCTTT.

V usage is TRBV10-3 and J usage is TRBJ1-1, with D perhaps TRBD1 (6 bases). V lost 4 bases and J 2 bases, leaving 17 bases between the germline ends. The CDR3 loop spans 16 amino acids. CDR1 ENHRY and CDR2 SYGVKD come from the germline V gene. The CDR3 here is CAISVKRGGTNTEAFF. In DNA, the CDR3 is TGTGCCATCAGTGTAAAGCGAGGGGGTACTAACACTGAAGCTTTCTTT.

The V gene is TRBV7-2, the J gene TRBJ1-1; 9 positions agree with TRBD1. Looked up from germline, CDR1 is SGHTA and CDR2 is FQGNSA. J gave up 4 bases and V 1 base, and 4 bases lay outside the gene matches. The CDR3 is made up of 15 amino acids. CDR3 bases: TGTGCCAGCAGCTTAGATAACAGGGGGCTCACTGAAGCTTTCTTT. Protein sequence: CASSLDNRGLTEAFF.

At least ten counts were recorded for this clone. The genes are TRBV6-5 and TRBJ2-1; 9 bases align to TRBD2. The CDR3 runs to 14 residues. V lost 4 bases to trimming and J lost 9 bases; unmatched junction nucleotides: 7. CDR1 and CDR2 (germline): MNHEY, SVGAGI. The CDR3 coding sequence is TGTGCCAGCAGTTCTGGCGGGGGGGCTGGTGAGCAGTTCTTC. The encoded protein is CASSSGGGAGEQFF.

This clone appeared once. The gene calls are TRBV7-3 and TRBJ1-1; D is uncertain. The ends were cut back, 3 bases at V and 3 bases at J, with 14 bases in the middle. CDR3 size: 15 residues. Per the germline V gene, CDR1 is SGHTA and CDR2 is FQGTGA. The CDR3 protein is CASSLRVQGYTEAFF. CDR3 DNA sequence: TGTGCCAGCAGCTTGCGGGTCCAAGGGTACACTGAAGCTTTCTTT.

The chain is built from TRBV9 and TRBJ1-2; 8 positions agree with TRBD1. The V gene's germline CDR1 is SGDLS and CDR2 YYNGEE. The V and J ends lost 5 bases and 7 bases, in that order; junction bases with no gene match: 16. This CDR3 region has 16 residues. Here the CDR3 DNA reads TGTGCCAGCAGGTGGGACCAGGGGGCGGAAGGCGGTGGCTACACCTTC. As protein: CASRWDQGAEGGGYTF.

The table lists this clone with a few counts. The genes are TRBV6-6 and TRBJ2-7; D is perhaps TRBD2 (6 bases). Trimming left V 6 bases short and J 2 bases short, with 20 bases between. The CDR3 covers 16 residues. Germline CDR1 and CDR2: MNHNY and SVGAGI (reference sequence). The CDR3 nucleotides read TGTGCCAGCAGGGCCTCGGGAGAGGCGGGAACCTACGAGCAGTACTTC. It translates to CASRASGEAGTYEQYF.

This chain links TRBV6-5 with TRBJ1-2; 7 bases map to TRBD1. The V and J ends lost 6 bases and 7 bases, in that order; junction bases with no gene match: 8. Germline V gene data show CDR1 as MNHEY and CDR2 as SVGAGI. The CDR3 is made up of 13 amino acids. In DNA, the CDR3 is TGTGCCAGCAGAACAGGGACAGCAATTGGCTACACCTTC. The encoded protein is CASRTGTAIGYTF.

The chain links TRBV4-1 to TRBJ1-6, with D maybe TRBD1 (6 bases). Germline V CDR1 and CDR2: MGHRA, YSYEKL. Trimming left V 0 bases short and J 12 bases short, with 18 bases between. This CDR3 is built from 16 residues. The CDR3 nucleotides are TGCGCCAGCAGCCAAGACCCTTCGGACAGCTCAGTACCCCTCCACTTT. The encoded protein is CASSQDPSDSSVPLHF.

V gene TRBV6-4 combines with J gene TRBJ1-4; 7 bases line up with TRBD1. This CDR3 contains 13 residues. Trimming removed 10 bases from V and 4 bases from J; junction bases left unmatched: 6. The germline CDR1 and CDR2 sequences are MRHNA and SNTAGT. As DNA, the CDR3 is TGTGCCACCCGGGACAGACTTAATGAAAAACTGTTTTTT. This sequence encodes CATRDRLNEKLFF.

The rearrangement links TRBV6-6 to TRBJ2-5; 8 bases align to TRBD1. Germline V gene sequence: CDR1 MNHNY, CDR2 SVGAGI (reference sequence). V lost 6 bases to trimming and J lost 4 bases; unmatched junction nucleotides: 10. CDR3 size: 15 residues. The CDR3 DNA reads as TGTGCCAGCAGACAAGCCTGGCAGGGGGCAGAGACCCAGTACTTC. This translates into CASRQAWQGAETQYF.

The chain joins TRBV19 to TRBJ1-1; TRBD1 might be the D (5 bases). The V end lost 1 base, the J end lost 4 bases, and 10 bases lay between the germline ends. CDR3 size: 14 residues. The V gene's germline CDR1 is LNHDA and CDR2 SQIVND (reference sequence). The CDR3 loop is CASSIAHRGTEAFF. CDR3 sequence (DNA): TGTGCCAGTAGTATAGCCCATAGGGGCACTGAAGCTTTCTTT.

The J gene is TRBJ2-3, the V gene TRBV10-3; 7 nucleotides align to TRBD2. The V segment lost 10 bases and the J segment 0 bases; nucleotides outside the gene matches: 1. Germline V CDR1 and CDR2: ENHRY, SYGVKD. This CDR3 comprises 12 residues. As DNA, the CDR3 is TGTGCCACAGCGGGGAGCACAGATACGCAGTATTTT. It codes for CATAGSTDTQYF.

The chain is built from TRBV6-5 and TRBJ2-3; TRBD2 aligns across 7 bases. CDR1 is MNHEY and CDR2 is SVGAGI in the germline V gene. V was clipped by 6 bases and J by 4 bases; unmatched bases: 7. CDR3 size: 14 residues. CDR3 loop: CASRGRGRADTQYF. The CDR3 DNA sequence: TGTGCCAGCAGGGGTCGGGGGAGGGCAGATACGCAGTATTTT.

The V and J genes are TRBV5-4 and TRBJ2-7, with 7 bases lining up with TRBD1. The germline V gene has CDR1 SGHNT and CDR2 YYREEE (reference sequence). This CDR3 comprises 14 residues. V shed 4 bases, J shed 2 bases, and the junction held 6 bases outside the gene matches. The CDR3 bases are TGTGCCAGCAGCCCCGGGACAGAAACCTACGAGCAGTACTTC. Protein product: CASSPGTETYEQYF.

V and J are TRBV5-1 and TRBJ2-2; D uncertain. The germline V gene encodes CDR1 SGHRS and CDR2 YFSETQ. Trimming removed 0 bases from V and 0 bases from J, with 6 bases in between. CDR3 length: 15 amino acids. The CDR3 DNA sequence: TGCGCCAGCAGCTTGGCGTCAGCGAACACCGGGGAGCTGTTTTTT. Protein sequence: CASSLASANTGELFF.

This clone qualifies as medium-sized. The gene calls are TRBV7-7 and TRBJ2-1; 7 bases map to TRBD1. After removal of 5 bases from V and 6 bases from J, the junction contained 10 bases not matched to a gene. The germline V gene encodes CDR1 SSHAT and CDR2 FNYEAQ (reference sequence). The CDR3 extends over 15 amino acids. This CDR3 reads CASSLGTAGANEQFF. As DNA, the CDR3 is TGTGCCAGCAGCCTCGGGACAGCAGGGGCCAATGAGCAGTTCTTC.